Below, one T cell receptor beta chain is given with its context. TEMRA cells were FACS-enriched, with CD8+ and CD4+ T cells isolated negatively. After extraction with the RNeasy kit, roughly 0.45 to 1 ug of the RNA was reverse transcribed using random hexamers. TCRdb itself ran the immunoSEQ multiplex PCR reads through MiXCR, one entry per CDR3 protein. Among 200,000 or so distinct CDR3 sequences listed, around 95% were seen once. The data are from a study of CD8 T cells in Susac syndrome. The CDR3 is 14 amino acids. Deletions cut 0 bases from V and 7 bases from J, with 12 bases between. This clonotype was sampled from a human donor with Susac syndrome. The sequenced sample consisted of CD8+ T cells from PBMCs. The V gene is TRBV23-1, the J gene TRBJ1-2, with D unresolved. TRBV23-1 is noted as an ORF with a role that remains uncertain. In DNA form, the CDR3 reads TGCGCCAGCAGTCAATCGGAGGCTAAGAGTGGCTACACCTTC. It specifies CASSQSEAKSGYTF.